A selection of T cell receptor beta chains follows, all from one sample in a study of blood T cell repertoires in COVID-19. Using immunoSEQ multiplex PCR, the repertoire was profiled, and TCRdb retains in-frame clones only, with some absent. In the table there are some 85,000 clones, 78% of which are singletons. Sequencing used peripheral blood. The receptor set was obtained from an older man with COVID-19, enrolled during active disease. The CDR3 runs from the conserved cysteine through the conserved F or W. A D gene is named only where the DNA matches it firmly. Clone size is not always given. Where it is, it says once, few, many or a class for expanded clones.

>TRBV5-1|TRBD1|-|TRBJ1-2
TGCGCCAGCAGCATCGGACAGGCTAACTATGGCTACACCTTC
CASSIGQANYGYTF
>TRBV7-2|-|-|TRBJ2-7
TGTGCCAGCAGCTCCGACCCCCAGGGTATCTACGAGCAGTACTTC
CASSSDPQGIYEQYF
>TRBV2|-|-|TRBJ2-1
TGTGCCAGCACGGGTAGCAGATCCTACAATGAGCAGTTCTTC
CASTGSRSYNEQFF
>TRBV10-2|TRBD2|-|TRBJ2-3
TGCGCCAGCAGTGACCTAGCGGAGTCCACAGATACGCAGTATTTT
CASSDLAESTDTQYF
>TRBV19|-|-|TRBJ1-2
TGTGCCAGTAGTTCAGGGTTTGGCAATGGATACACCTTC
CASSSGFGNGYTF
>TRBV27|TRBD1|-|TRBJ1-1
TGTGCCAGCAGCCCCGGGACAGTCGCCGGAGCTTTCTTT
CASSPGTVAGAFF
>TRBV7-9|TRBD1|few|TRBJ1-3
TGTGCCAGCAGCTACGACAGGGTCTCGGGAAACACCATATATTTT
CASSYDRVSGNTIYF
>TRBV5-6|-|-|TRBJ2-3
TGTGCCAGCAGCTCTACTGGGGGGGCCGATACGCAGTATTTT
CASSSTGGADTQYF
>TRBV6-1|-|few|TRBJ2-7
TGTGCCAGCAGTGAACGTCGCTTCGACAGTGAGCAGTACTTC
CASSERRFDSEQYF
>TRBV15|-|many|TRBJ1-5
TGTGCCACCAGCAGGGACAGCAGCAATCAGCCCCAGCATTTT
CATSRDSSNQPQHF
>TRBV19|-|-|TRBJ1-2
TGTGCCAGTAGTACACCGGGACAAACCTATGGCTACACCTTC
CASSTPGQTYGYTF
>TRBV19|TRBD2|-|TRBJ2-1
TGTGCCAGTAGTATTAGAGCGGGAGGAAACTACAATGAGCAGTTCTTC
CASSIRAGGNYNEQFF
>TRBV6-5|-|-|TRBJ1-1
TGTGCCAGCAGTTACTCCCCGAAGACAGGAGAAACTGAAGCTTTCTTT
CASSYSPKTGETEAFF
>TRBV9|TRBD2|-|TRBJ2-3
TGTGCCAGCAGCGATACTAGCGGGTTCAGCACAGATACGCAGTATTTT
CASSDTSGFSTDTQYF
>TRBV11-3|-|-|TRBJ1-6
TGTGCCAGCAGCCCCCTCCGAGATTCACCCCTCCACTTT
CASSPLRDSPLHF
>TRBV7-2|-|few|TRBJ2-5
TGTGCCAGCAGCTTCGGCGGGGCATCCGAGACCCAGTACTTC
CASSFGGASETQYF
>TRBV6-2/TRBV6-3|-|-|TRBJ1-5
TGTGCCAGCAGTTACGAACGGGACACCGGTGGGCCCCAGCATTTT
CASSYERDTGGPQHF
>TRBV4-3|-|-|TRBJ2-2
TGCGCCAGCAGCCAAGAGCACACCTCTACCGGGGAGCTGTTTTTT
CASSQEHTSTGELFF
>TRBV18|TRBD1|-|TRBJ1-2
TGTGCCAGCTCAAGACCCGGACAGGGGGCTAACTATGGCTACACCTTC
CASSRPGQGANYGYTF
>TRBV10-3|-|-|TRBJ1-2
TGTGCCATCAGTGAAAGACAGGCCTTCGATGAGAATGGCTACACCTTC
CAISERQAFDENGYTF
>TRBV30|-|-|TRBJ1-2
TGTGCCTGGAGCCCCGCCGGGGGCTACACCTTC
CAWSPAGGYTF
>TRBV19|-|-|TRBJ1-5
TGTGCCAGTAGTATCAACCGGGACATCAATCAGCCCCAGCATTTT
CASSINRDINQPQHF
>TRBV2|-|many|TRBJ2-2
TGTGCCAGCAATCAGCTGGCGGAGACCGGGGAGCTGTTTTTT
CASNQLAETGELFF
>TRBV10-3|TRBD2|-|TRBJ2-2
TGTGCCATCAGTGAAGAAGCGGGGGGCCCGAACACCGGGGAGCTGTTTTTT
CAISEEAGGPNTGELFF
>TRBV6-5|-|-|TRBJ1-6
TGTGCCAGCAGCCGGCCTGGGGGGGCGCCCCTCCACTTT
CASSRPGGAPLHF
>TRBV29-1|TRBD1|-|TRBJ1-2
TGCAGCGTTGGAGGACAGGGGGCGGGCTATGGCTACACCTTC
CSVGGQGAGYGYTF
>TRBV30|-|few|TRBJ1-1
TGTGCCTGGAGTGAGTCGCAGGTGAACACTGAAGCTTTCTTT
CAWSESQVNTEAFF
>TRBV24-1|-|few|TRBJ2-5
TGTGCCACCAGTGACCCCACCAGAAACCAAGAGACCCAGTACTTC
CATSDPTRNQETQYF
>TRBV27|-|-|TRBJ1-2
TGTGCCAGCAGTTTTCGGTGCTACACCTTC
CASSFRCYTF
>TRBV6-1|-|-|TRBJ2-7
TGTGCCAGCAGTGAATTTACTCGTACGGTGTACTTC
CASSEFTRTVYF
>TRBV4-3|TRBD1|-|TRBJ2-7
TGCGCCAGCAGCCAGAGGCCTGGACAGGGCTACGAGCAGTACTTC
CASSQRPGQGYEQYF
>TRBV7-8|TRBD1|-|TRBJ1-1
TGTGCCAGCAGCTCCGGTGGCAGGGACAGGCGGGCTTTCTTT
CASSSGGRDRRAFF
>TRBV18|TRBD1|-|TRBJ1-1
TGTGCCAGCTCTGGGGACAGAGAATGGAAAACAACACAGAACACTGAAGCTTTCTTT
CASSGDREWKTTQNTEAFF
>TRBV27|-|-|TRBJ1-6
TGTGCCAGCAGTTTTTCAGGTTCACCCCTCCACTTT
CASSFSGSPLHF
>TRBV5-1|TRBD2|-|TRBJ2-2
TGCGCCAGCTCTACAGCGGGGGGGAGATTCCAAAACACCGGGGAGCTGTTTTTT
CASSTAGGRFQNTGELFF
>TRBV5-1|TRBD2|few|TRBJ2-3
TGCGCCAGCAGCTTAGGGACTAGCGGGAACACAGATACGCAGTATTTT
CASSLGTSGNTDTQYF
>TRBV9|TRBD1|-|TRBJ1-5
TGTGCCAGCAGCGGCGGACAGGGCAATCAGCCCCAGCATTTT
CASSGGQGNQPQHF
>TRBV3-1/TRBV3-2|-|-|TRBJ1-2
TGTGCCAGCAGCCACCTATCCGGGGGAGACTATGGCTACACCTTC
CASSHLSGGDYGYTF
>TRBV28|TRBD2|-|TRBJ2-1
TGTGCCAGCAGCCTACGGACTAGCGGGAGGAATGAGCAGTTCTTC
CASSLRTSGRNEQFF
>TRBV28|TRBD1|once|TRBJ2-1
TGTGCCAGCAGACCGGGACAGGGCATCTACAATGAGCAGTTCTTC
CASRPGQGIYNEQFF
>TRBV15|-|-|TRBJ1-2
TGTGCCACCAGCAGAGAGGGGGCGGAAAACTATGGCTACACCTTC
CATSREGAENYGYTF
>TRBV2|-|-|TRBJ2-7
TGTGCCAGCAGCGGTCCCGTTTCCGACAGATTCAACTACGAGCAGTACTTC
CASSGPVSDRFNYEQYF
>TRBV29-1|-|once|TRBJ2-5
TGCAGCGTTGGAGGCCAGAACGGGGAGACCCAGTACTTC
CSVGGQNGETQYF
>TRBV27|-|few|TRBJ2-4
TGTGCCAGCAGTGAATTTAAAGGGACTGCCAAAAACATTCAGTACTTC
CASSEFKGTAKNIQYF
>TRBV3-1/TRBV3-2|-|-|TRBJ1-1
TGTGCCAGCAGCGCCCCCCGCGGGAACACTGAAGCTTTCTTT
CASSAPRGNTEAFF
>TRBV9|-|-|TRBJ2-2
TGTGCCAGCAGCGTAGGGACAGGGAGGGAAACCGGGGAGCTGTTTTTT
CASSVGTGRETGELFF
>TRBV5-1|TRBD2|-|TRBJ2-1
TGCGCCAGCAGCTTGAGCGGGAACGACTACAATGAGCAGTTCTTC
CASSLSGNDYNEQFF
>TRBV4-2|TRBD1|-|TRBJ1-2
TGTGCCAGCAGCCAACCAGGGGGCGCGGGGGGCTACACCTTC
CASSQPGGAGGYTF
>TRBV7-2|TRBD1|many|TRBJ1-5
TGTGCCAGCAGCTTAATGGACAGGGTCGGTCAGCCCCAGCATTTT
CASSLMDRVGQPQHF
>TRBV27|-|-|TRBJ2-1
TGTGCCAGCAGTTTATCTACATCTTACAATGAGCAGTTCTTC
CASSLSTSYNEQFF
>TRBV10-2|TRBD1|once|TRBJ1-5
TGCGCCAGCAGTGGGACAGGGAATCAGCCCCAGCATTTT
CASSGTGNQPQHF
>TRBV28|-|few|TRBJ2-4
TGTGCCAGCGGTAAACTAGCCAAAAACATTCAGTACTTC
CASGKLAKNIQYF
>TRBV7-8|-|-|TRBJ1-2
TGTGCCAGCAGCCCAAGACACTTCATGGCGGGCTACACCTTC
CASSPRHFMAGYTF
>TRBV10-1|-|-|TRBJ1-2
TGCGCCAGCAGCGCAGGGGCGTTCGGGTTAACCTTC
CASSAGAFGLTF
>TRBV6-2/TRBV6-3|-|-|TRBJ1-6
TGTGCCAGCAGTGCTACAGGGATTAATTCACCCCTCCACTTT
CASSATGINSPLHF
>TRBV9|-|-|TRBJ1-5
TGTGCCAGCAGCTCCGAGGGGGGGAGTCATCAGCCCCAGCATTTT
CASSSEGGSHQPQHF